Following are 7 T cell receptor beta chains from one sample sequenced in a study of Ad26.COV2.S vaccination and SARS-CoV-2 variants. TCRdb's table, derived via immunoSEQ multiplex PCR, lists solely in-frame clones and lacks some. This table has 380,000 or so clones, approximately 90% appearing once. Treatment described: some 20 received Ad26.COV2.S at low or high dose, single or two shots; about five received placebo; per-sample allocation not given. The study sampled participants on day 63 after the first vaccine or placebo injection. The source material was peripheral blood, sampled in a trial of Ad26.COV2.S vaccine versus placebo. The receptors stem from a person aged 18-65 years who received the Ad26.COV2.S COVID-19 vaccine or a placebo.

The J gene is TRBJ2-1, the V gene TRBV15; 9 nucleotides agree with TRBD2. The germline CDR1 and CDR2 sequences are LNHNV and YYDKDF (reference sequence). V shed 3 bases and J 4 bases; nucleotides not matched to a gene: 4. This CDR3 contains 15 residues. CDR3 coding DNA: TGTGCCACCAGCAGGACTAGCGGAACTTACAATGAGCAGTTCTTC. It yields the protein CATSRTSGTYNEQFF.

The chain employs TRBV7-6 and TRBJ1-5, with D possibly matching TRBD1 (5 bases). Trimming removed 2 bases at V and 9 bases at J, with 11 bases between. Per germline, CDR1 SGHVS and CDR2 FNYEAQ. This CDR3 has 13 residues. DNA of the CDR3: TGTGCCAGCAGCTTACGGGGGGGGAGGCCCCAGCATTTT. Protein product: CASSLRGGRPQHF.

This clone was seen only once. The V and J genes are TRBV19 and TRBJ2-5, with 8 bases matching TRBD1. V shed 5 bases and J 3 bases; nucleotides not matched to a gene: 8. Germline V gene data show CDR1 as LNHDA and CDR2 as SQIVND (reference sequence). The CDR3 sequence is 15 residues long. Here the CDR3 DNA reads TGTGCCAGTAGTGGGGTAGGGACAGGAAAAGAGACCCAGTACTTC. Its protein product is CASSGVGTGKETQYF.

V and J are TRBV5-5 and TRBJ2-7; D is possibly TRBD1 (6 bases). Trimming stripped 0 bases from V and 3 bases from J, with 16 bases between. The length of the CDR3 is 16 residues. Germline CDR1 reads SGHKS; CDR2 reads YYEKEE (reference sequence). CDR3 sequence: CASSLGPSGVGYEQYF. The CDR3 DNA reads TGTGCCAGCAGCTTGGGTCCTTCAGGGGTCGGCTACGAGCAGTACTTC.

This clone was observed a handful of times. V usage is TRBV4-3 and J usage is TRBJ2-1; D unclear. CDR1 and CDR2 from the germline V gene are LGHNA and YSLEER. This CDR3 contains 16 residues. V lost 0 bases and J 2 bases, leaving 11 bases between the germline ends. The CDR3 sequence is CASSQEGREPYNEQFF. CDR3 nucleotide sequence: TGCGCCAGCAGCCAAGAGGGAAGGGAACCCTACAATGAGCAGTTCTTC.

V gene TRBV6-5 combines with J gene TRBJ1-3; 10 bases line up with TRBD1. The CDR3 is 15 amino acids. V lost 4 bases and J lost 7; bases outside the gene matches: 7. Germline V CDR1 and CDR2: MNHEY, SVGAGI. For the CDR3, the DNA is TGTGCCAGCAGTTTCAACCGGGACAGGGGTAACACCATATATTTT. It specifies CASSFNRDRGNTIYF.

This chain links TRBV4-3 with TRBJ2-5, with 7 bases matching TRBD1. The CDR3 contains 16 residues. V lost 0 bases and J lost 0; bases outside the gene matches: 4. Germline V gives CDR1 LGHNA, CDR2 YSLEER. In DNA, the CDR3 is TGCGCCAGCAGCCAAGACACAGGGGTGGACCAAGAGACCCAGTACTTC. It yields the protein CASSQDTGVDQETQYF.